What follows are 7 T cell receptor beta chains derived from one specimen sequenced in a study of T cell repertoires in cytomegalovirus infection. In TCRdb, the reads were re-called with MiXCR into one record per CDR3 protein. The sample includes under 300,000 distinct CDR3 sequences, around an eighth of them seen just once. The sequenced sample consisted of PBMCs. These receptor sequences come from a human donor in good health (CMV status not recorded). Some clones in this sample may be carry-over from other donors' samples.

In this sample, this clonotype turned up many times. The chain combines TRBV14 with TRBJ2-7; no clear D gene. V lost 0 bases and J 2 bases, leaving 5 bases between the germline ends. Germline CDR1 is SGHDN and CDR2 is FVKESK. The CDR3 totals 13 residues. The DNA for the CDR3 is TGTGCCAGCAGCCAAGACGGGCCCTACGAGCAGTACTTC. It yields the protein CASSQDGPYEQYF. Based on the CDR3 plus reference TRBV14 and TRBJ2-7, the full variable domain is EAGVTQFPSHSVIEKGQTVTLRCDPISGHDNLYWYRRVMGKEIKFLLHFVKESKQDESGMPNNRFLAERTGGTYSTLKVQPAELEDSGVYFCASSQDGPYEQYFGPGTRLTVT.

There are many counts of this clonotype. V gene TRBV10-3 combines with J gene TRBJ2-7; 9 positions match TRBD1. Germline loops: CDR1 ENHRY, CDR2 SYGVKD. This CDR3 is built from 15 residues. Trimming at V came to 2 bases and at J to 0 bases, leaving 2 bases not matched to a gene. The CDR3 is CAISERTGASYEQYF. As DNA, the CDR3 is TGTGCCATCAGTGAGCGGACAGGGGCCTCCTACGAGCAGTACTTC.

This clonotype was detected ten times or more. The chain employs TRBV7-2 and TRBJ2-3; TRBD2 aligns across 9 bases. J was trimmed by 4 bases and V by 1 base; bases with no gene match: 3. Per germline, CDR1 SGHTA and CDR2 FQGNSA. This CDR3 is 15 amino acids long. As DNA, the CDR3 is TGTGCCAGCAGCTTAGAGGCGGGAGGGCCAGATACGCAGTATTTT. It is translated as CASSLEAGGPDTQYF.

The chain combines TRBV29-1 with TRBJ2-7; TRBD1 aligns across 8 bases. V lost 3 bases, J lost 3 bases, and 13 bases stayed unmatched. The length of the CDR3 is 16 residues. Germline V CDR1 and CDR2: SQVTM, ANQGSEA. CDR3: CSVDGRTGGGGYEQYF. The DNA of the CDR3 is TGCAGCGTTGATGGGCGCACAGGGGGAGGAGGCTACGAGCAGTACTTC.

There are many counts of this clonotype. V usage is TRBV6-5 and J usage is TRBJ2-7; 7 bases line up with TRBD2. The CDR3 runs 15 residues. Germline-derived CDR1 and CDR2 are MNHEY and SVGAGI. V was clipped by 0 bases and J by 6 bases; unmatched bases: 8. The CDR3 coding sequence is TGTGCCAGCAGTTACTCGACTAGCATCCAGTCCGAGCAGTACTTC. Translation: CASSYSTSIQSEQYF.

For this clonotype: A read error is possible here, since a much larger clone lies one base away. The V and J genes are TRBV20-1 and TRBJ2-7, with D maybe TRBD1 (6 bases). The V end was cut by 5 bases, the J end by 0 bases, with 8 bases between. Germline CDR1 is DFQATT and CDR2 is SNEGSKA (reference sequence). CDR3 length: 12 residues. The CDR3 DNA reads TGCAGTGCTTGGGGGCCCTCCTACGAGCAGTACTTC. Protein: CSAWGPSYEQYF.

Ten or more counts support this clonotype. The chain employs TRBV28 and TRBJ2-1, with 13 bases fitting TRBD2. The length of the CDR3 is 16 residues. V dropped 6 bases and J dropped 4; count of bases not matched to a gene: 6. Germline V gene lookup returns CDR1 MDHEN and CDR2 SYDVKM. CDR3 protein: CASRRLAGGVYNEQFF. For the CDR3, the DNA is TGTGCCAGCAGACGACTAGCGGGAGGTGTTTACAATGAGCAGTTCTTC.